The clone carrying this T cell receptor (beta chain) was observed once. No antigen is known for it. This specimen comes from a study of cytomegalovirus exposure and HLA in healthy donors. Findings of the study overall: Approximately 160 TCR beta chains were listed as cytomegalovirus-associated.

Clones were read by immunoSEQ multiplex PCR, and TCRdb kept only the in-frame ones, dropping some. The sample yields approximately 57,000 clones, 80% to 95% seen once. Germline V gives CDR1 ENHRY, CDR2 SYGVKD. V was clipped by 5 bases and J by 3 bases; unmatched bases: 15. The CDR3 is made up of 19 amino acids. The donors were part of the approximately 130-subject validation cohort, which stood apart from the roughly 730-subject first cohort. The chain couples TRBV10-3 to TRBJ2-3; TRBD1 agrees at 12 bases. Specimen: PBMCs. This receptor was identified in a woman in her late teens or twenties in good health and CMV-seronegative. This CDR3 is CAISSRYPGQGARTDTQYF. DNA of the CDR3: TGTGCCATCAGTTCACGATACCCGGGACAGGGGGCGCGTACAGATACGCAGTATTTT.